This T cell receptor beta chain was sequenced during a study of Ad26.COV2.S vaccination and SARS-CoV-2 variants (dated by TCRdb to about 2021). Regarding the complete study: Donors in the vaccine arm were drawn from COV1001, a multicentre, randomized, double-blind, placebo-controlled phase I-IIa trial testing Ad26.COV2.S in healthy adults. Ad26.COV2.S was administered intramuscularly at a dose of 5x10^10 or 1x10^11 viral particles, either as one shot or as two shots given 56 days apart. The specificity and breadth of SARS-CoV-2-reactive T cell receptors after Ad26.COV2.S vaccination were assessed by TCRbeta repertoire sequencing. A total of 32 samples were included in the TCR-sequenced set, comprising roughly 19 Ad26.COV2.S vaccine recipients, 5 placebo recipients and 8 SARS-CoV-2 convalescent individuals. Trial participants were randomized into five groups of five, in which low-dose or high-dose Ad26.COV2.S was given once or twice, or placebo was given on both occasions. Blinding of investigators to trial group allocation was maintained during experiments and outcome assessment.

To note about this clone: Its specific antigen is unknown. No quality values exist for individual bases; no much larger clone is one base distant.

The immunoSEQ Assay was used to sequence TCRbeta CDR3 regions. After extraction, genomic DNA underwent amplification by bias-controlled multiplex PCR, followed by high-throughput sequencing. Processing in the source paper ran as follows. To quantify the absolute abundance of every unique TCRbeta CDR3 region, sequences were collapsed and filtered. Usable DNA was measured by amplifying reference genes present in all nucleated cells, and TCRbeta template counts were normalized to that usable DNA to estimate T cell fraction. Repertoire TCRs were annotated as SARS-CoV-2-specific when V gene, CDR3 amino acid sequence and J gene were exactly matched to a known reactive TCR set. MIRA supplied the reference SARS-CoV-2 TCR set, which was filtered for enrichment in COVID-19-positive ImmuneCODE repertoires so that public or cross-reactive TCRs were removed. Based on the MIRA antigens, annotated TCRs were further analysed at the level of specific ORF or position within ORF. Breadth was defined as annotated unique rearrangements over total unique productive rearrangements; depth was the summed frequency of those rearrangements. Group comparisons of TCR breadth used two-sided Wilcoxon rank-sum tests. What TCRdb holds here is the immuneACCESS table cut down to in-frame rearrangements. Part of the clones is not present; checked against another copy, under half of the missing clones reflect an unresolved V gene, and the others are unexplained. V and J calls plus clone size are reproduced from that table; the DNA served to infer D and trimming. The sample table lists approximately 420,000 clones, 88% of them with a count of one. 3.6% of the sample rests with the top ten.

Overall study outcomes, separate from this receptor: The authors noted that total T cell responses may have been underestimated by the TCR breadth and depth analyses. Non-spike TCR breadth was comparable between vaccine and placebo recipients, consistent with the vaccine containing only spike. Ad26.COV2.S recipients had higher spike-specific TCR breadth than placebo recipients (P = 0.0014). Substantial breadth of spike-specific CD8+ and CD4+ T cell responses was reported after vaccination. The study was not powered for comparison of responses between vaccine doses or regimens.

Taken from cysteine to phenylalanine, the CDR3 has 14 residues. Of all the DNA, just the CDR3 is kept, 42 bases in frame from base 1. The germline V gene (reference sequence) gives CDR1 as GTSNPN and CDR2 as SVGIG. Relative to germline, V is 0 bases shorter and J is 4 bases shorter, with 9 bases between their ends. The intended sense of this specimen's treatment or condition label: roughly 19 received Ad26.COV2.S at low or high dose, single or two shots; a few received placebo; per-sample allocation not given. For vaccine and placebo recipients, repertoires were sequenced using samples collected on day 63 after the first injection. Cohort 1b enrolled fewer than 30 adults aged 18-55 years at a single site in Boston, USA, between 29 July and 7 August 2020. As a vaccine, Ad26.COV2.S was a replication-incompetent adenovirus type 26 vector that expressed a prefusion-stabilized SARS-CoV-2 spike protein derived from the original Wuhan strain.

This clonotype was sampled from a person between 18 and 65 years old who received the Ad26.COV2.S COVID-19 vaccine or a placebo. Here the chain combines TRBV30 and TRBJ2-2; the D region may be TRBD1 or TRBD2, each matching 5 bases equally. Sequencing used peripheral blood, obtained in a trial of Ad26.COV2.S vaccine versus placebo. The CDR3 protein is CAWSVGAPTGELFF. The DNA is TGTGCCTGGAGTGTCGGGGCCCCCACCGGGGAGCTGTTTTTT.